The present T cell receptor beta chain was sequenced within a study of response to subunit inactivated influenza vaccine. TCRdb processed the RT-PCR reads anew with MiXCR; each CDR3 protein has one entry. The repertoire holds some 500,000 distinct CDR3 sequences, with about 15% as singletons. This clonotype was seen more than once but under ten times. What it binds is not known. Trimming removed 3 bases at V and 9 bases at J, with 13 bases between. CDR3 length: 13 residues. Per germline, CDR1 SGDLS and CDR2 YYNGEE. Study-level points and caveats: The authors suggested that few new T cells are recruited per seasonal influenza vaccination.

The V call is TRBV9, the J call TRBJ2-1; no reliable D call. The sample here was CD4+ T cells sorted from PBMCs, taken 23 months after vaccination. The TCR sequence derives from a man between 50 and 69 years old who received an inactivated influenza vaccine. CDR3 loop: CASSASRVGEQFF. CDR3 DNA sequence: TGTGCCAGCAGCGCGAGCCGGGTGGGTGAGCAGTTCTTC.